These 31 T cell receptor beta chains were all obtained from the same sample, sequenced in a study of blood T cell repertoires in COVID-19. Sequencing used immunoSEQ multiplex PCR; TCRdb keeps in-frame clones, though not all of them. The data contain some 22,000 clones, 90% to 95% of them seen just once; the ten biggest clones take up roughly 4%. The sequenced sample consisted of peripheral blood. Receptors were obtained from a woman in her fifties or sixties with active COVID-19.

This clone appeared a single time. V and J are TRBV20-1 and TRBJ2-4; 8 nucleotides line up with TRBD1. The CDR3 contains 18 residues. Germline CDR1 and CDR2: DFQATT and SNEGSKA (reference sequence). V was clipped by 3 bases and J by 0 bases; unmatched bases: 13. DNA of the CDR3: TGCAGTGCTAGTAAGGGACAGGCAAGAAGTTTAGCCAAAAACATTCAGTACTTC. Protein product: CSASKGQARSLAKNIQYF.

The chain has TRBV27 and TRBJ2-1; 11 bases are a match to TRBD1. Germline V gene data show CDR1 as MNHEY and CDR2 as SMNVEV (reference sequence). The CDR3 runs to 14 residues. V shed 4 bases, J shed 6 bases, and the junction held 2 bases outside the gene matches. CDR3 DNA sequence: TGTGCCAGCAGTTCCGGGACAGGGGGCAATGAGCAGTTCTTC. Protein sequence: CASSSGTGGNEQFF.

The J gene is TRBJ1-1, the V gene TRBV6-5; TRBD1 is a possible D gene (5 bases). Looked up from germline, CDR1 is MNHEY and CDR2 is SVGAGI. This CDR3 contains 13 residues. Deletions cut 5 bases from V and 1 base from J, with 8 bases between. In DNA, the CDR3 is TGTGCCAGCAGTAGGGGTGGGAACACTGAAGCTTTCTTT. Protein sequence: CASSRGGNTEAFF.

The chain employs TRBV12-3 or TRBV12-4 and TRBJ1-2; perhaps TRBD1 as D (5 bases). This CDR3 comprises 12 residues. V lost 1 base to trimming and J lost 8 bases, with 8 bases between them. The CDR3 coding sequence is TGTGCCAGCAGTTTAGGTGGGGCGGGCTACACCTTC. The encoded protein is CASSLGGAGYTF.

DNA of the CDR3: TGTGCCAGCTCACCTACCGGGACAGGGGTTGTCGAGCAGTACTTC. This codes for CASSPTGTGVVEQYF. The chain combines TRBV18 with TRBJ2-7; 10 bases are shared with TRBD1. Trimming removed 3 bases from V and 6 bases from J; junction bases left unmatched: 8. This CDR3 has 15 residues. Germline loops: CDR1 KGHSH, CDR2 LQKENI.

This rearrangement joins TRBV19 to TRBJ1-2; D unresolved. The germline gives CDR1 LNHDA, CDR2 SQIVND (reference sequence). This CDR3 contains 13 residues. Trimming pared 8 bases from V and 3 bases from J, leaving 13 bases between. Here the CDR3 reads CASYGPLYYGYTF. The CDR3, as DNA: TGTGCCAGTTATGGGCCCCTCTACTATGGCTACACCTTC.

This chain uses TRBV6-5 with TRBJ1-1; D might be TRBD1 (6 bases). V shed 0 bases and J shed 7 bases, with 12 bases lying between them. Germline V gives CDR1 MNHEY, CDR2 SVGAGI. CDR3 length: 14 amino acids. The CDR3 nucleotides are TGTGCCAGCAGTTACTCGACTCAGGGGTTTGAAGCTTTCTTT. It codes for CASSYSTQGFEAFF.

The CDR3 DNA reads as TGTGCCAGCAGTTCCGGCTCAGGGTGGCTGAACACTGAAGCTTTCTTT. Translated, it gives CASSSGSGWLNTEAFF. The chain recombines TRBV28 with TRBJ1-1; a weak D match, TRBD1 (5 bases). The CDR3 has 16 residues. Germline V gives CDR1 MDHEN, CDR2 SYDVKM. V was shortened by 4 bases and J by 0 bases, with 15 bases between the two germline ends.

This sequence joins TRBV4-1 and TRBJ2-7, with D possibly matching TRBD2 (5 bases). The CDR3 consists of 14 residues. Trimming removed 4 bases at V and 5 bases at J, with 15 bases between. Germline-derived CDR1 and CDR2 are MGHRA and YSYEKL. In nucleotides, the CDR3 is TGCGCCAGCAGCCGTTATGGGGAGTCGAACGAGCAGTACTTC. Its translation: CASSRYGESNEQYF.

This clone was counted once. The rearrangement links TRBV7-2 to TRBJ1-2; no definite D call. In germline, CDR1 is SGHTA, CDR2 FQGNSA. The CDR3 length is 15 residues. Trimming shortened V by 1 base and J by 0 bases, and 9 bases separated the two germline ends. The CDR3 bases are TGTGCCAGCAGCTTAGGGCGGGATGCTAACTATGGCTACACCTTC. Protein sequence: CASSLGRDANYGYTF.

V is TRBV13 and J is TRBJ2-1; a weak D match, TRBD1 (5 bases). Trimming took off 5 bases at V and 4 bases at J, with 24 bases between the two ends. The CDR3 runs to 18 residues. The germline gives CDR1 PRHDT, CDR2 FYEKMQ (reference sequence). The CDR3 nucleotides read TGTGCCAGCAGCCCAGCACCCATAGGGGATGGAACTTACAATGAGCAGTTCTTC. The encoded protein is CASSPAPIGDGTYNEQFF.

The CDR3 spells CASSPRDRDSQPQHF. In DNA, the CDR3 is TGTGCCAGCAGTCCCCGGGACAGGGACAGTCAGCCCCAGCATTTT. The V gene is TRBV27, the J gene TRBJ1-5, with TRBD1 matching 9 bases. The germline V gene has CDR1 MNHEY and CDR2 SMNVEV (reference sequence). V dropped 5 bases and J dropped 6; count of bases not matched to a gene: 8. The CDR3 loop spans 15 amino acids.

CDR3 amino acids: CASSSNPGLAGHEQYF. CDR3 nucleotide sequence: TGTGCCAGCAGCTCCAACCCGGGACTAGCAGGCCACGAGCAGTACTTC. The chain uses TRBV7-9 and TRBJ2-7, with TRBD2 matching 9 bases. The germline CDR1 and CDR2 sequences are SEHNR and FQNEAQ (reference sequence). The CDR3 runs 16 residues. The ends lost 4 bases at V and 5 bases at J; junction bases unmatched: 12.

The chain links TRBV2 to TRBJ1-2; TRBD1 is a possible D gene (5 bases). The CDR3 is 14 residues long. V lost 6 bases to trimming and J lost 5 bases, with 16 bases between them. CDR1 SNHLY and CDR2 FYNNEI come from the germline V gene. CDR3 DNA sequence: TGTGCCAGCAGGCCTCAGGGAATAACTTATGGCTACACCTTC. Translated, it gives CASRPQGITYGYTF. The full variable domain, its missing parts supplied by reference TRBV2 and TRBJ1-2, is EPEVTQTPSHQVTQMGQEVILRCVPISNHLYFYWYRQILGQKVEFLVSFYNNEISEKSEIFDDQFSVERPDGSNFTLKIRSTKLEDSAMYFCASRPQGITYGYTFGSGTRLTVV.

The gene calls are TRBV7-6 and TRBJ2-2; no firm D call. Trimming cost V 1 base and J 8 bases, with 17 bases left between them. In germline, CDR1 is SGHVS, CDR2 FNYEAQ. The length of the CDR3 is 16 residues. Written as DNA, the CDR3 is TGTGCCAGCAGCTTAGGCCCTCCCACGCTCAGAGGGGAGCTGTTTTTT. Translating it yields CASSLGPPTLRGELFF.

This clone was counted once. The CDR3 loop is CASSPLSENGYTF. DNA of the CDR3: TGTGCCAGCTCACCACTCTCAGAAAATGGCTACACCTTC. The chain links TRBV18 to TRBJ1-2; D remains unclear. CDR3 size: 13 residues. Germline CDR1 KGHSH, CDR2 LQKENI. The V gene lost 1 base and the J gene lost 6 bases, with 9 bases spanning the gap.

This sequence joins TRBV19 and TRBJ1-3; D might be TRBD1 (6 bases). There are 13 residues in the CDR3. Germline V lookup: CDR1 LNHDA, CDR2 SQIVND (reference sequence). V dropped 4 bases and J dropped 8 bases, with 12 bases sitting between them. CDR3 in DNA: TGTGCCAGTAGTAAGGGGGAGGGGGACACCATATATTTT. Translating it yields CASSKGEGDTIYF.

This rearrangement joins TRBV27 to TRBJ2-2; 7 bases align to TRBD2. The trim removed 5 bases at V and 0 bases at J, leaving 12 bases unmatched. CDR1 is MNHEY and CDR2 is SMNVEV in the germline V gene (reference sequence). The CDR3 sequence is 18 residues long. The CDR3 sequence: CASSPRYGRIPNTGELFF. CDR3 sequence (DNA): TGTGCCAGCAGTCCCCGGTACGGGAGGATCCCGAACACCGGGGAGCTGTTTTTT.

The chain links TRBV27 to TRBJ1-3; 8 nucleotides align to TRBD1. Germline V gives CDR1 MNHEY, CDR2 SMNVEV (reference sequence). This CDR3 has 15 amino acids. J gave up 2 bases and V 5 bases, and 5 bases lay outside the gene matches. The CDR3: CASSPLTGAGNTIYF. DNA for the CDR3: TGTGCCAGCAGTCCCCTGACAGGGGCTGGAAACACCATATATTTT.

This sequence joins TRBV2 and TRBJ2-3, with D maybe TRBD2 (7 bases). Trimming removed 8 bases at V and 0 bases at J, with 12 bases between. The CDR3 extends over 14 amino acids. CDR1 and CDR2 from the germline V gene are SNHLY and FYNNEI. The CDR3 sequence is CASPEGGSTDTQYF. Here the CDR3 DNA reads TGTGCCAGCCCCGAGGGGGGGAGCACAGATACGCAGTATTTT.

V gene TRBV13 combines with J gene TRBJ2-7; D remains ambiguous. V was shortened by 0 bases and J by 6 bases, with 6 bases between the two germline ends. CDR1 is PRHDT, CDR2 FYEKMQ, per germline (reference sequence). The CDR3 is 12 amino acids. This CDR3 is CASSLGLGEQYF. The CDR3 coding sequence is TGTGCCAGCAGCTTAGGCCTCGGCGAGCAGTACTTC.

The V gene is TRBV28, the J gene TRBJ2-1; D is uncertain. Trimming took 5 bases from V and 0 from J, leaving 14 bases between them. Per the germline V gene, CDR1 is MDHEN and CDR2 is SYDVKM. The CDR3 contains 16 residues. In nucleotides, the CDR3 is TGTGCCAGCAGTCCCCCCGTGGCGGCCTCCTACAATGAGCAGTTCTTC. It translates to CASSPPVAASYNEQFF.

The rearrangement uses TRBV3-1 (or the pseudogene TRBV3-2) and TRBJ2-1; D unresolved. Between the trimmed V and J ends, which lost 3 bases and 1 base, there was a span of 7 bases. Germline V lookup: CDR1 LGHDT, CDR2 YNNKEL (reference sequence). CDR3 length equals 14 residues. CDR3: CASSHRVSYNEQFF. The CDR3 DNA is TGTGCCAGCAGCCACCGGGTATCCTACAATGAGCAGTTCTTC.

This clone was counted a few times. The CDR3 spells CASSSDKNTEAFF. CDR3 bases: TGCGCCAGCAGCTCGGACAAAAACACTGAAGCTTTCTTT. The chain employs TRBV10-1 and TRBJ1-1, with a weak D call TRBD1 (5 bases). This CDR3 has 13 amino acids. Germline CDR1 is WNHNN and CDR2 is SYGVQD (reference sequence). Between the trimmed V and J ends, which lost 6 bases and 2 bases, there was a span of 10 bases.

The chain is built from TRBV5-4 and TRBJ2-1, with a weak D call TRBD2 (5 bases). This CDR3 region has 12 residues. Trimming cost V 3 bases and J 7 bases, with 8 bases left between them. CDR1 SGHNT and CDR2 YYREEE come from the germline V gene (reference sequence). CDR3 coding DNA: TGTGCCAGCAGCTGGGGAGAAAATGAGCAGTTCTTC. It is translated as CASSWGENEQFF. The full variable domain, in which reference TRBV5-4 and TRBJ2-1 provide the parts outside the CDR3, is ETGVTQSPTHLIKTRGQQVTLRCSSQSGHNTVSWYQQALGQGPQFIFQYYREEENGRGNFPPRFSGLQFPNYSSELNVNALELDDSALYLCASSWGENEQFFGPGTRLTVL.

The rearrangement joins TRBV19 to TRBJ2-1; no clear D gene. This CDR3 region has 14 residues. V was trimmed by 1 base and J by 7 bases, leaving 11 bases between them. Germline CDR1 LNHDA, CDR2 SQIVND (reference sequence). The CDR3 is CASSIAHTTNEQFF. In DNA form, the CDR3 reads TGTGCCAGTAGTATAGCGCACACCACGAATGAGCAGTTCTTC. Full variable domain (rest looked up from reference TRBV19 and TRBJ2-1): DGGITQSPKYLFRKEGQNVTLSCEQNLNHDAMYWYRQDPGQGLRLIYYSQIVNDFQKGDIAEGYSVSREKKESFPLTVTSAQKNPTAFYLCASSIAHTTNEQFFGPGTRLTVL.

The rearrangement joins TRBV28 to TRBJ2-3, with D possibly being TRBD2 (5 bases). The CDR3 contains 13 residues. The germline V gene encodes CDR1 MDHEN and CDR2 SYDVKM. Trimming cost V 7 bases and J 6 bases, with 14 bases left between them. In nucleotides, the CDR3 is TGTGCCAGCACCAAGCGGCGCTGGGATACGCAGTATTTT. It translates to CASTKRRWDTQYF.

The V gene is TRBV24-1, the J gene TRBJ2-3; 9 bases agree with TRBD2. The V segment lost 4 bases and the J segment 4 bases; nucleotides outside the gene matches: 11. CDR1 and CDR2 from the germline V gene are KGHDR and SFDVKD. This CDR3 is 17 amino acids long. This CDR3 reads CATSDPSYGGGADTQYF. The CDR3 region has the DNA TGTGCCACCAGTGACCCCTCCTATGGCGGGGGGGCAGATACGCAGTATTTT.

The chain has TRBV5-5 and TRBJ2-2; D remains ambiguous. CDR3 size: 16 residues. The V end lost 4 bases, the J end lost 2 bases, and 15 bases lay between the germline ends. Germline CDR1 and CDR2: SGHKS and YYEKEE (reference sequence). CDR3 sequence reads: CASSRDPQTNTGELFF. CDR3 DNA sequence: TGTGCCAGCAGCCGCGACCCCCAGACTAACACCGGGGAGCTGTTTTTT.

The chain combines TRBV5-4 with TRBJ2-3; D might be TRBD2 (7 bases). CDR1 is SGHNT, CDR2 YYREEE, per germline (reference sequence). Trimming cost V 4 bases and J 4 bases, with 16 bases left between them. The CDR3 length is 15 residues. CDR3: CASSGGARMPDTQYF. The CDR3 DNA reads as TGTGCCAGCAGCGGGGGGGCCAGGATGCCAGATACGCAGTATTTT.

The chain combines TRBV6-5 with TRBJ2-7, with 7 nucleotides matching TRBD1. Looked up from germline, CDR1 is MNHEY and CDR2 is SVGAGI. With 1 base clipped from V and 5 bases from J, the junction kept 2 bases outside the gene matches. The CDR3 contains 13 residues. CDR3 bases: TGTGCCAGCAGTTACTACGACAGGGACGAGCAGTACTTC. Translated, it gives CASSYYDRDEQYF.